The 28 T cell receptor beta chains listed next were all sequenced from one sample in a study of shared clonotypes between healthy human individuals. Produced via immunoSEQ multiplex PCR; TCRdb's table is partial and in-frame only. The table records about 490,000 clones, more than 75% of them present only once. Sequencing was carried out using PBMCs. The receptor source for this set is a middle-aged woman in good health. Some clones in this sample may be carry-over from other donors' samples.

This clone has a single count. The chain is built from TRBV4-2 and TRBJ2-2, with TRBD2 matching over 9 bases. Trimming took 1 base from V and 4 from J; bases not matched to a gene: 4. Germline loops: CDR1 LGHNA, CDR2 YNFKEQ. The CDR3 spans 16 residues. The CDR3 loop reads CASSQVKAGGTGELFF. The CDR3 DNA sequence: TGTGCCAGCAGCCAAGTAAAAGCGGGAGGCACCGGGGAGCTGTTTTTT.

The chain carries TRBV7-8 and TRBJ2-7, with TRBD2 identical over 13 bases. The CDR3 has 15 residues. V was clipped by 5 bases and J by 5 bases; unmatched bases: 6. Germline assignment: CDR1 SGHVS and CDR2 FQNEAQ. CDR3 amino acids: CASSPLGLAGNEQYF. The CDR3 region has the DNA TGTGCCAGCAGCCCCCTGGGACTAGCGGGAAACGAGCAGTACTTC.

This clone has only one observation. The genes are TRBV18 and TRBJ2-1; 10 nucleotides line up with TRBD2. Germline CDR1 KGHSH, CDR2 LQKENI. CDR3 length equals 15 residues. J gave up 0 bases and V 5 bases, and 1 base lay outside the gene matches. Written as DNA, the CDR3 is TGTGCCAGCTCAGTAGCGGGGGGCTCCTACAATGAGCAGTTCTTC. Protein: CASSVAGGSYNEQFF.

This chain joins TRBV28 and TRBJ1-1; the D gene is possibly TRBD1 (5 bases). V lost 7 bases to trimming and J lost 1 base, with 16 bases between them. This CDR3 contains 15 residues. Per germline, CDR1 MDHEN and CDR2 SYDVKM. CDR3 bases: TGTGCCAGCACGGGGCCCGGAAGGGGGAACACTGAAGCTTTCTTT. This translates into CASTGPGRGNTEAFF. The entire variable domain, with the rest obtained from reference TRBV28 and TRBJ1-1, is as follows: DVKVTQSSRYLVKRTGEKVFLECVQDMDHENMFWYRQDPGLGLRLIYFSYDVKMKEKGDIPEGYSVSREKKERFSLILESASTNQTSMYLCASTGPGRGNTEAFFGQGTRLTVV.

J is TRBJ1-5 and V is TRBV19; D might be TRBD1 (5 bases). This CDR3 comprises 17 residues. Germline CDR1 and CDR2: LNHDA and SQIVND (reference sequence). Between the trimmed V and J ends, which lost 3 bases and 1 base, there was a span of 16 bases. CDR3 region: CASSIFGYRGSNQPQHF. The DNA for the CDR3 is TGTGCCAGTAGTATCTTCGGGTATCGGGGGAGCAATCAGCCCCAGCATTTT. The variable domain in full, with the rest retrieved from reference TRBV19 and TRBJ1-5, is DGGITQSPKYLFRKEGQNVTLSCEQNLNHDAMYWYRQDPGQGLRLIYYSQIVNDFQKGDIAEGYSVSREKKESFPLTVTSAQKNPTAFYLCASSIFGYRGSNQPQHFGDGTRLSIL.

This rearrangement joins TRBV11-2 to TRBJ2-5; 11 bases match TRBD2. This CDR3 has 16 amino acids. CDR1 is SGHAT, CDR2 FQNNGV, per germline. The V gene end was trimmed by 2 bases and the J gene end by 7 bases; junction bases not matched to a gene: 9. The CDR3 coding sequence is TGTGCCAGCAGCTTAAAGTGGCTAGCGGGAGGCTCGACCCAGTACTTC. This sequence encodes CASSLKWLAGGSTQYF.

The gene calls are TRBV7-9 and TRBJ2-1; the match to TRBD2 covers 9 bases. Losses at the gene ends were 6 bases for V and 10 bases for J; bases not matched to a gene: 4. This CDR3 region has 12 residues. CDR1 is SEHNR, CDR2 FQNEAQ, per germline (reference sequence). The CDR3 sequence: CASSRTSDEQFF. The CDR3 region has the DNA TGTGCCAGCAGTAGGACTAGCGACGAGCAGTTCTTC.

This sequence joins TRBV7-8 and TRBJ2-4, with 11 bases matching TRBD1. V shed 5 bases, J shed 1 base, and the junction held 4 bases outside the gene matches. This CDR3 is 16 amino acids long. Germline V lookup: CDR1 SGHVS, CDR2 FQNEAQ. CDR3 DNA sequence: TGTGCCAGCAGCCTCCGGGACAGGGGGGCCAAAAACATTCAGTACTTC. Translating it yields CASSLRDRGAKNIQYF.

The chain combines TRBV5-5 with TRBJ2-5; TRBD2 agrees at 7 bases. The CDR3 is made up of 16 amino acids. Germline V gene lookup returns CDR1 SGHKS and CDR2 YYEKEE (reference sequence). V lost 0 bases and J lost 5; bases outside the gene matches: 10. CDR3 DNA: TGTGCCAGCAGCTTGGGGGGCGGGAGCTGGGGTGAGACCCAGTACTTC. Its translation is CASSLGGGSWGETQYF.

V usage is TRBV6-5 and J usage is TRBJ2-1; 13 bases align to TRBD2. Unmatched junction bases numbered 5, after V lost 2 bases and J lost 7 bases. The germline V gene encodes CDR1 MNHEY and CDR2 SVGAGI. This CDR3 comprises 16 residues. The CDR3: CASSYQGLAGRNEQFF. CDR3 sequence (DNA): TGTGCCAGCAGTTACCAGGGACTAGCGGGAAGGAATGAGCAGTTCTTC.

The CDR3: CAIVTGRGYEQYF. Here the CDR3 DNA reads TGTGCCATTGTGACAGGGAGAGGCTACGAGCAGTACTTC. The V gene is TRBV6-1, the J gene TRBJ2-7; 7 bases are a match to TRBD1. From germline, CDR1 is MNHNS and CDR2 SASEGT. Trimming took 10 bases from V and 3 from J; bases not matched to a gene: 9. The CDR3 covers 13 residues.

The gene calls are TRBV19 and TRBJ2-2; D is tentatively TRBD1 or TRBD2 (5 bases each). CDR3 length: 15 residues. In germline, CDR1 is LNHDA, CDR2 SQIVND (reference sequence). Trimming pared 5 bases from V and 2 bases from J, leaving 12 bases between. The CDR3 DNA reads TGTGCCAGTAGTCCTTTGGGACCCAACACCGGGGAGCTGTTTTTT. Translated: CASSPLGPNTGELFF.

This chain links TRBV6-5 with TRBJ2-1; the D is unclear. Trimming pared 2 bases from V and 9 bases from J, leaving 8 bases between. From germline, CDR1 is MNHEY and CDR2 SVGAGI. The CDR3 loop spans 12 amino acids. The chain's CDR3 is CASSYGLGEQFF. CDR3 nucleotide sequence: TGTGCCAGCAGTTACGGCTTGGGTGAGCAGTTCTTC.

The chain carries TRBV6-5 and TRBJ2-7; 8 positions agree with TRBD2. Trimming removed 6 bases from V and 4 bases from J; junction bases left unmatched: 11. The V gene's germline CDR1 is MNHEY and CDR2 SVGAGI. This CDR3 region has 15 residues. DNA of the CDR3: TGTGCCAGCAGAGACGGTGGCGGGGGGCCTTACGAGCAGTACTTC. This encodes CASRDGGGGPYEQYF.

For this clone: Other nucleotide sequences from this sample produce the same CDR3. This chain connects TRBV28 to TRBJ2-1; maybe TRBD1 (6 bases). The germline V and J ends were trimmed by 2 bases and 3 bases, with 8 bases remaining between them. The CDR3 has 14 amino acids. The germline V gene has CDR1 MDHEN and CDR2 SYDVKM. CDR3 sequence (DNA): TGTGCCAGCAGTTTACTGGACAGCTACAATGAGCAGTTCTTC. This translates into CASSLLDSYNEQFF.

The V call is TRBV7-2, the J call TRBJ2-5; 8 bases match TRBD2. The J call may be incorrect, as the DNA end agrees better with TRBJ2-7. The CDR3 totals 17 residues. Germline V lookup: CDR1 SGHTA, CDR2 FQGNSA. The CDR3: CASSLGWRAGASYEQYF. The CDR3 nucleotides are TGTGCCAGCAGCTTAGGGTGGAGAGCGGGAGCTTCCTACGAGCAGTACTTC.

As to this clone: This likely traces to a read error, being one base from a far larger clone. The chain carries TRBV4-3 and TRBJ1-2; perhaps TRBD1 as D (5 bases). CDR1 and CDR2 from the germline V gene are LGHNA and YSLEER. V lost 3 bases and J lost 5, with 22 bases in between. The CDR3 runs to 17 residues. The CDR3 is CASSHIPAGVMGYGYTF. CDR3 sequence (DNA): TGCGCCAGCAGCCACATCCCGGCGGGGGTCATGGGGTATGGCTACACCTTC.

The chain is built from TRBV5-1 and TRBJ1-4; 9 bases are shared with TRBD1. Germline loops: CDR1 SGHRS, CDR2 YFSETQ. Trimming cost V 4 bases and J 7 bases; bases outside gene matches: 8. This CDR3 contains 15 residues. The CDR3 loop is CASSQEGQGIEKLFF. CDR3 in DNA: TGCGCCAGCAGCCAGGAAGGACAGGGGATTGAAAAACTGTTTTTT.

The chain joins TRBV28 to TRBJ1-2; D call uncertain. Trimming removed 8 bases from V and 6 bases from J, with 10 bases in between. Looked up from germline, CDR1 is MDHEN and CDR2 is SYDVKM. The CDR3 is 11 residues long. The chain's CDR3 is CASGWYNGYTF. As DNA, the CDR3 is TGTGCCAGCGGCTGGTACAATGGCTACACCTTC.

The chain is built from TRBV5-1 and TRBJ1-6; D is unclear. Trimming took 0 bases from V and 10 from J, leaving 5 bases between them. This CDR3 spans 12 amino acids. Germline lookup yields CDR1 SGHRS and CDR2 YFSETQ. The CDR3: CASSLGASPLHF. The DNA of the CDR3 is TGCGCCAGCAGCTTGGGAGCCTCACCCCTCCACTTT.

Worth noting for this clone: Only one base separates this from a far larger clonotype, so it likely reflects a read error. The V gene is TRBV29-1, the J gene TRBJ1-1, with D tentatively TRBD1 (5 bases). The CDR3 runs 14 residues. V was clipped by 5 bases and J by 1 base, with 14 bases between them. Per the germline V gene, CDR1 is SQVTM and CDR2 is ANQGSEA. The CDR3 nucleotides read TGCAGCGTTACCTCCGGGGCGTCGAACACTGAAGCTTTCTTT. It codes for CSVTSGASNTEAFF.

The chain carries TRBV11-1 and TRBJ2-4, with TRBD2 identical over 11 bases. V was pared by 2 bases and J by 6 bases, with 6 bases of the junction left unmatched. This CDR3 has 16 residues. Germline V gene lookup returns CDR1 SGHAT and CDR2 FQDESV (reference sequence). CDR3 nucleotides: TGTGCCAGCAGCTTAACTAGCGGGAGCAAAACAAACATTCAGTACTTC. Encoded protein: CASSLTSGSKTNIQYF.

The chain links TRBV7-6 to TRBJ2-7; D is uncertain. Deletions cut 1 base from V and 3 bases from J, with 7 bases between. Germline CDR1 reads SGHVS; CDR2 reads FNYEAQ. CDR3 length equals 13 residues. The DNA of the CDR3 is TGTGCCAGCAGCTTAGGGCTACACTACGAGCAGTACTTC. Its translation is CASSLGLHYEQYF.

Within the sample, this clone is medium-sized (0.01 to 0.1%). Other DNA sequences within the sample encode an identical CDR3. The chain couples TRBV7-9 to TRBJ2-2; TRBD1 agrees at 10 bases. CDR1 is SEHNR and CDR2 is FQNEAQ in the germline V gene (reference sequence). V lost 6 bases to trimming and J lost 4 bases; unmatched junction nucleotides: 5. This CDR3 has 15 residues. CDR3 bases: TGTGCCAGCAGGTTGGGGACAGGGGCCACCGGGGAGCTGTTTTTT. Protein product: CASRLGTGATGELFF.

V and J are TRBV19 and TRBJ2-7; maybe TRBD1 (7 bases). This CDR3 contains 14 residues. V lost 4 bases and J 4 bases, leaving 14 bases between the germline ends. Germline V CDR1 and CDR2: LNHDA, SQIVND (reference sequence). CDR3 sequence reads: CASSSGDSRYEQYF. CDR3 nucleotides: TGTGCCAGTAGTAGCGGGGACAGCAGGTACGAGCAGTACTTC.

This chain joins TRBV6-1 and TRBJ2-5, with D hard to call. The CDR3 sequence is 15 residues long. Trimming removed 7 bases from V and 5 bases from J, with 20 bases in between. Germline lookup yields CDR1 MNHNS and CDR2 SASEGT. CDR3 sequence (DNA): TGTGCCAGCATAGGAGTTAGGTCCTCGGAGGAGACCCAGTACTTC. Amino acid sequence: CASIGVRSSEETQYF.

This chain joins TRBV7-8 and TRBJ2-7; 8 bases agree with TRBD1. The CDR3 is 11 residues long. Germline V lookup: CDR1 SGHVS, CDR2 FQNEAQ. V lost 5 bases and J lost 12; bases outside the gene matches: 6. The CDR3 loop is CASSLDRVLYF. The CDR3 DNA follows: TGTGCCAGCAGCCTGGACAGGGTTTTGTACTTC.

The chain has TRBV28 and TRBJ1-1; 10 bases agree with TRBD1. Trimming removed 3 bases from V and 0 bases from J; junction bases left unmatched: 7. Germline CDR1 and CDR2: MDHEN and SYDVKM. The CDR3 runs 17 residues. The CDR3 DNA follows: TGTGCCAGCAGTTTTGGGGACAGGGGAGGCGTGAACACTGAAGCTTTCTTT. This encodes CASSFGDRGGVNTEAFF.